This T cell receptor (beta chain) was identified in a study of shared clonotypes between healthy human individuals. Only in-frame clones appear in the TCRdb table, and some are missing; sequencing was by immunoSEQ multiplex PCR. The data show more than 850,000 clones, around three quarters seen once. The count of this clone is one. Donors had no recently reported acute infections or vaccinations and were HIV-negative. Donors comprised only Caucasian adults living in Nashville, Tennessee. This CDR3 comprises 14 residues. V was pared by 1 base and J by 7 bases, with 14 bases between. The germline V gene encodes CDR1 SGHNT and CDR2 YYREEE (reference sequence).

J is TRBJ1-2 and V is TRBV5-4; tentative D call: TRBD1 (5 bases). The sequence derives from a young man in good health. Some clones in this sample may be carry-over from other donors' samples. Sequenced sample: memory CD4+ T cells from PBMCs. Subset in this sample: CD45RA-negative fraction. In nucleotides, the CDR3 is TGTGCCAGCAGCTTGATGTCGCAAACAGGTGGCTACACCTTC. The encoded protein is CASSLMSQTGGYTF. The whole variable domain, remainder taken from reference TRBV5-4 and TRBJ1-2, is ETGVTQSPTHLIKTRGQQVTLRCSSQSGHNTVSWYQQALGQGPQFIFQYYREEENGRGNFPPRFSGLQFPNYSSELNVNALELDDSALYLCASSLMSQTGGYTFGSGTRLTVV.